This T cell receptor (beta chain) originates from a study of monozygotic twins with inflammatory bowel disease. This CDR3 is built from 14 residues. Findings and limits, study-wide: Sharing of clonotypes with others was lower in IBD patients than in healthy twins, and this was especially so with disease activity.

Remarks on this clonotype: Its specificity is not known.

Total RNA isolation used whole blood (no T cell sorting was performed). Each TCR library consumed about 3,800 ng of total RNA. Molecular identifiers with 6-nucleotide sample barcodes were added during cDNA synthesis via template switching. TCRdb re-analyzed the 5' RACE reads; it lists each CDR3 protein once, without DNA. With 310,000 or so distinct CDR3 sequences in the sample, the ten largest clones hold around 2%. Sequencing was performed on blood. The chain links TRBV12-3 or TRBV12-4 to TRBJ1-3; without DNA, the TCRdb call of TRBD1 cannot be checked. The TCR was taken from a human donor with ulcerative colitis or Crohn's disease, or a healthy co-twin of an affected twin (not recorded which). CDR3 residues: CASSGDRTGNTIYF.